The 32 T cell receptor beta chains below were found in one sample sequenced in a study of blood T cells in healthy people across ages. A J-beta primer mix and a sample-barcoded 5' primer were used in a second PCR of roughly 6 to 11 cycles. A single record per CDR3 protein comes from TCRdb applying MiXCR to the 5' RACE reads. This sample has about 2 million distinct CDR3 sequences, with 49% found just once. The sample consisted of blood. The receptors were gathered from a woman between 40 and 50 years old in good health.

This clonotype was observed a few times. This sequence joins TRBV3-1 and TRBJ1-2; no definite D call. Germline V gives CDR1 LGHDT, CDR2 YNNKEL (reference sequence). The CDR3 loop spans 11 amino acids. V lost 2 bases and J 9 bases, leaving 7 bases between the germline ends. The CDR3 loop reads CASSQSWSYTF. CDR3 DNA sequence: TGTGCCAGCAGCCAATCTTGGAGCTACACCTTC.

The sample holds a few counts of this clonotype. The V and J genes are TRBV5-1 and TRBJ2-7; D gene ambiguous. The CDR3 loop spans 14 amino acids. V lost 0 bases and J lost 7, with 14 bases in between. Germline assignment: CDR1 SGHRS and CDR2 YFSETQ. As DNA, the CDR3 is TGCGCCAGCAGCTTGGGGGCCGACGCGTCGGAGCAGTACTTC. Its protein product is CASSLGADASEQYF.

The chain combines TRBV5-5 with TRBJ2-5, with D unresolved. Trimming left V 0 bases short and J 13 bases short, with 13 bases between. The CDR3 spans 12 residues. CDR1 SGHKS and CDR2 YYEKEE come from the germline V gene (reference sequence). The DNA of the CDR3 is TGTGCCAGCAGCTTGGGTGGCAGCCAAACGTACTTC. This encodes CASSLGGSQTYF. The variable domain in full, completed from reference TRBV5-5 and TRBJ2-5, reads DAGVTQSPTHLIKTRGQQVTLRCSPISGHKSVSWYQQVLGQGPQFIFQYYEKEERGRGNFPDRFSARQFPNYSSELNVNALLLGDSALYLCASSLGGSQTYFGPGTRLLVL.

This chain connects TRBV9 to TRBJ2-5; 10 bases are a match to TRBD2. The CDR3 is 17 amino acids. Trimming took 3 bases from V and 3 from J; bases not matched to a gene: 11. Germline values: CDR1 SGDLS, CDR2 YYNGEE. CDR3 residues: CASSAATGAGGKETQYF. DNA of the CDR3: TGTGCCAGCAGCGCAGCTACCGGAGCGGGGGGGAAAGAGACCCAGTACTTC.

This CDR3 reads CASSLEGSGDFLNEQFF. The CDR3 DNA is TGTGCCAGCAGCTTAGAAGGTAGCGGGGATTTCCTCAATGAGCAGTTCTTC. The chain is built from TRBV7-2 and TRBJ2-1, with TRBD2 matching over 8 bases. The length of the CDR3 is 17 residues. Germline CDR1 is SGHTA and CDR2 is FQGNSA. The trim removed 1 base at V and 6 bases at J, leaving 11 bases unmatched.

This clonotype was found many times. The J gene is TRBJ2-7, the V gene TRBV6-5; perhaps TRBD1 as D (6 bases). Trimming pared 5 bases from V and 5 bases from J, leaving 7 bases between. Germline CDR1 reads MNHEY; CDR2 reads SVGAGI. This CDR3 comprises 11 residues. In DNA form, the CDR3 reads TGTGCCAGCAGTCAGGGGAACGAGCAGTACTTC. Translation gives CASSQGNEQYF.

The chain uses TRBV4-2 and TRBJ2-4; D unclear. Trimming removed 1 base from V and 0 bases from J, with 10 bases in between. The CDR3 runs to 16 residues. The germline V gene has CDR1 LGHNA and CDR2 YNFKEQ. The CDR3 nucleotides are TGTGCCAGCAGCCAAGGGAAAATAGTAGCCAAAAACATTCAGTACTTC. Translation gives CASSQGKIVAKNIQYF.

The chain has TRBV14 and TRBJ2-1, with 8 bases that match TRBD2. Germline trimming cut 1 base from V and 4 bases from J; bases unmatched to any gene: 6. Germline lookup yields CDR1 SGHDN and CDR2 FVKESK. This CDR3 is 16 amino acids long. The CDR3 protein is CASSQGGTSIYNEQFF. CDR3 sequence (DNA): TGTGCCAGCAGCCAAGGAGGGACTAGTATTTACAATGAGCAGTTCTTC.

The rearrangement uses TRBV25-1 and TRBJ1-2, with 9 bases lining up with TRBD1. With 7 bases clipped from V and 3 bases from J, the junction kept 3 bases outside the gene matches. Germline V lookup: CDR1 MGHDK, CDR2 SYGVNS. The CDR3 has 13 residues. As DNA, the CDR3 is TGTGCCAGCAACAGGGGGCTGCACTATGGCTACACCTTC. It yields the protein CASNRGLHYGYTF.

The V call is TRBV19, the J call TRBJ2-1, with 7 bases lining up with TRBD2. CDR3 length: 16 amino acids. Germline V gene sequence: CDR1 LNHDA, CDR2 SQIVND (reference sequence). V was clipped by 7 bases and J by 1 base; unmatched bases: 10. DNA for the CDR3: TGTGCCAGTATTAAAGCGGGGTCTCTATCCTACAATGAGCAGTTCTTC. Residues: CASIKAGSLSYNEQFF.

The V call is TRBV6-2 or TRBV6-3, the J call TRBJ2-3; D is possibly TRBD1 (5 bases). V was pared by 7 bases and J by 0 bases, with 14 bases between. The CDR3 totals 15 residues. Germline V gene data show CDR1 as MNHEY and CDR2 as SVGEGT. The CDR3 nucleotides read TGTGCCAGCACCCCAAACAGGCCTAGCACAGATACGCAGTATTTT. Translation: CASTPNRPSTDTQYF.

This clonotype was counted between two and nine times. The rearrangement joins TRBV6-6 to TRBJ2-1; possible D gene TRBD1, 5 bases. CDR3 length: 13 amino acids. The germline V gene has CDR1 MNHNY and CDR2 SVGAGI (reference sequence). With 5 bases removed from V and 6 bases from J, the gap between germline ends came to 11 bases. CDR3 in amino acids: CASSRTWGNEQFF. The CDR3, as DNA: TGTGCCAGCAGTCGGACATGGGGCAATGAGCAGTTCTTC.

A remark on this clonotype: One end of the junction is discordant with germline, which a read error may explain. The chain uses TRBV6-2 or TRBV6-3 and TRBJ2-7; 7 nucleotides agree with TRBD1. The CDR3 consists of 14 residues. Germline V gene sequence: CDR1 MNHEY, CDR2 SVGEGT. The CDR3 DNA is TGCGCCAGCAGGGGGACAGATCATGCCTACGAGCAGTACTTC. It yields the protein CASRGTDHAYEQYF.

V is TRBV5-5 and J is TRBJ2-5; 10 nucleotides match TRBD2. The J call may be faulty, since TRBJ2-7 better matches the DNA end. The CDR3 has 15 residues. Per the germline V gene, CDR1 is SGHKS and CDR2 is YYEKEE (reference sequence). The CDR3 is CASSPSGTSAYEQYF. The CDR3 DNA is TGTGCCAGCAGCCCGTCCGGGACTAGCGCCTACGAGCAGTACTTC.

The CDR3: CASSFGVSAKETQYF. CDR3 coding DNA: TGTGCCAGCAGCTTTGGGGTATCGGCCAAAGAGACCCAGTACTTC. The gene calls are TRBV7-2 and TRBJ2-5; unclear D gene. The V end lost 3 bases, the J end lost 3 bases, and 14 bases lay between the germline ends. The CDR3 loop spans 15 amino acids. In germline, CDR1 is SGHTA, CDR2 FQGNSA. Variable domain in full (rest from reference TRBV7-2 and TRBJ2-5): GAGVSQSPSNKVTEKGKDVELRCDPISGHTALYWYRQSLGQGLEFLIYFQGNSAPDKSGLPSDRFSAERTGGSVSTLTIQRTQQEDSAVYLCASSFGVSAKETQYFGPGTRLLVL.

The V gene is TRBV20-1, the J gene TRBJ2-6; 7 positions match TRBD1. Germline V CDR1 and CDR2: DFQATT, SNEGSKA (reference sequence). V was pared by 0 bases and J by 2 bases, with 1 base of the junction left unmatched. The CDR3 sequence is 15 residues long. CDR3 coding DNA: TGCAGTGCTAGAGAGCAGGGGGCTGGGGCCAACGTCCTGACTTTC. Translated: CSAREQGAGANVLTF.

This clonotype was seen a few times. The chain uses TRBV7-2 and TRBJ2-1, with 13 bases lining up with TRBD2. This CDR3 contains 17 residues. The ends lost 0 bases at V and 5 bases at J; junction bases unmatched: 4. CDR1 is SGHTA and CDR2 is FQGNSA in the germline V gene. CDR3 in DNA: TGTGCCAGCAGCTTAGCCCCACTAGCGGGGGGGGACAATGAGCAGTTCTTC. It encodes CASSLAPLAGGDNEQFF.

This clonotype was observed at least ten times. An end of the junction does not agree with germline; a read error may underlie this. J is TRBJ1-2 and V is TRBV4-3; D is undetermined. This CDR3 spans 14 amino acids. Germline-derived CDR1 and CDR2 are LGHNA and YSLEER. CDR3 coding DNA: TGTGCCAGCAGCCAAGATCGTGGCAGCTATGGCTACACCTTC. It encodes CASSQDRGSYGYTF.

J is TRBJ2-5 and V is TRBV20-1, with D tentatively TRBD1 or TRBD2 (5 bases each). V dropped 3 bases and J dropped 5 bases, with 10 bases sitting between them. This CDR3 is 12 amino acids long. Germline V CDR1 and CDR2: DFQATT, SNEGSKA (reference sequence). The CDR3 DNA is TGCAGTGCTAGCCTGGGACCGGAGACCCAGTACTTC. It is translated as CSASLGPETQYF.

The gene calls are TRBV5-1 and TRBJ2-3; possible D gene TRBD1, 5 bases. V was pared by 8 bases and J by 3 bases, with 16 bases between. The CDR3 is 14 residues long. Looked up from germline, CDR1 is SGHRS and CDR2 is YFSETQ. In nucleotides, the CDR3 is TGCGCCAGGACAGAAACAGAGTCTACAGATACGCAGTATTTT. Protein product: CARTETESTDTQYF. Full variable domain (rest looked up from reference TRBV5-1 and TRBJ2-3): KAGVTQTPRYLIKTRGQQVTLSCSPISGHRSVSWYQQTPGQGLQFLFEYFSETQRNKGNFPGRFSGRQFSNSRSEMNVSTLELGDSALYLCARTETESTDTQYFGPGTRLTVL.

This chain links TRBV20-1 with TRBJ2-1, with D perhaps given as TRBD1 or TRBD2 (6 bases each). Germline values: CDR1 DFQATT, CDR2 SNEGSKA (reference sequence). The CDR3 extends over 14 amino acids. Between the trimmed V and J ends, which lost 2 bases and 4 bases, there was a span of 12 bases. For the CDR3, the DNA is TGCAGTGCTAGAACGGGGGCCCTGTACAATGAGCAGTTCTTC. Translation: CSARTGALYNEQFF.

With respect to this clonotype: One end of the junction is discordant with germline, which a read error may explain. The chain recombines TRBV4-3 with TRBJ1-2; weak D call: TRBD1 (6 bases). The length of the CDR3 is 13 residues. Germline V gene data show CDR1 as LGHNA and CDR2 as YSLEER. This CDR3 reads CAGSQGRGYGYTF. The CDR3 bases are TGCGCCGGCAGCCAAGGCAGGGGCTATGGCTACACCTTC.

This sequence joins TRBV12-3 or TRBV12-4 and TRBJ2-5; D tentatively fits TRBD1 or TRBD2 (5 bases each). This CDR3 spans 15 amino acids. The germline V and J ends were trimmed by 5 bases and 3 bases, with 16 bases remaining between them. This CDR3 reads CASSQTGTTEETQYF. The CDR3 coding sequence is TGTGCCAGCAGTCAGACCGGGACCACGGAAGAGACCCAGTACTTC.

The chain couples TRBV7-2 to TRBJ1-2; 9 bases map to TRBD1. CDR3 size: 14 residues. Germline V CDR1 and CDR2: SGHTA, FQGNSA. V lost 8 bases, J lost 2 bases, and 6 bases stayed unmatched. The CDR3 is CASRPGQGNYGYTF. DNA of the CDR3: TGTGCCAGCCGTCCGGGACAGGGAAACTATGGCTACACCTTC.

The chain carries TRBV5-1 and TRBJ1-1; D is uncertain. Between the trimmed V and J ends, which lost 4 bases and 4 bases, there was a span of 14 bases. CDR1 is SGHRS, CDR2 YFSETQ, per germline. The CDR3 loop spans 14 amino acids. CDR3 sequence reads: CASSPMGEGTEAFF. CDR3 sequence (DNA): TGCGCCAGCAGCCCCATGGGAGAGGGCACTGAAGCTTTCTTT.

This clonotype was counted a few times. The genes are TRBV10-3 and TRBJ2-3, with a tentative D call TRBD2 (7 bases). The V and J ends lost 4 bases and 5 bases respectively, with 16 bases between them. The germline gives CDR1 ENHRY, CDR2 SYGVKD. The CDR3 length is 15 residues. CDR3 bases: TGTGCCATCAGTGTACGGGGGGCGCGTTTAGATACGCAGTATTTT. It translates to CAISVRGARLDTQYF.

This clonotype was picked up a small number of times. The chain couples TRBV7-2 to TRBJ1-2, with 8 bases lining up with TRBD1. CDR1 and CDR2 (germline): SGHTA, FQGNSA. V shed 5 bases, J shed 8 bases, and the junction held 13 bases outside the gene matches. The CDR3 extends over 15 amino acids. CDR3 nucleotide sequence: TGTGCCAGCAGCGTATTTATCCAGGGGGCTTGGGGCTACACCTTC. The encoded protein is CASSVFIQGAWGYTF.

This clonotype came up many times. The chain employs TRBV15 and TRBJ2-5; TRBD1 aligns across 8 bases. Trimming cost V 5 bases and J 5 bases; bases outside gene matches: 4. The CDR3 runs 13 residues. CDR1 is LNHNV and CDR2 is YYDKDF in the germline V gene (reference sequence). As DNA, the CDR3 is TGTGCCACCAGCGCTACAGGGGGGGAGACCCAGTACTTC. It translates to CATSATGGETQYF.

This clonotype is a singleton in its sample. The chain joins TRBV5-5 to TRBJ1-4; 8 bases line up with TRBD1. Unmatched junction bases numbered 5, after V lost 2 bases and J lost 8 bases. The CDR3 contains 14 residues. Looked up from germline, CDR1 is SGHKS and CDR2 is YYEKEE (reference sequence). CDR3 sequence reads: CASSFGQGEEKLFF. The CDR3 DNA is TGTGCCAGCAGCTTCGGACAGGGTGAGGAAAAACTGTTTTTT.

This clonotype was found a few times. V usage is TRBV29-1 and J usage is TRBJ2-4, with no clear D. The CDR3 extends over 13 amino acids. Germline CDR1 is SQVTM and CDR2 is ANQGSEA. Trimming removed 5 bases at V and 0 bases at J, with 8 bases between. The DNA of the CDR3 is TGCAGCGTTTTATGGCTAGCCAAAAACATTCAGTACTTC. This translates into CSVLWLAKNIQYF. Based on the CDR3 plus reference TRBV29-1 and TRBJ2-4, the full variable domain is SAVISQKPSRDICQRGTSLTIQCQVDSQVTMMFWYRQQPGQSLTLIATANQGSEATYESGFVIDKFPISRPNLTFSTLTVSNMSPEDSSIYLCSVLWLAKNIQYFGAGTRLSVL.

This chain joins TRBV3-1 and TRBJ2-5; the D is unclear. The CDR3 totals 17 residues. V was trimmed by 0 bases and J by 11 bases, leaving 25 bases between them. The germline CDR1 and CDR2 sequences are LGHDT and YNNKEL (reference sequence). The CDR3 coding sequence is TGTGCCAGCAGCCAAGACTCAAACGGGCCGGCGTGGGAAGAGCAGTACTTC. Translated: CASSQDSNGPAWEEQYF.

This chain uses TRBV4-1 with TRBJ1-4; D may be TRBD1 (5 bases). With 1 base removed from V and 10 bases from J, the gap between germline ends came to 16 bases. The germline gives CDR1 MGHRA, CDR2 YSYEKL. The CDR3 is 15 residues long. In DNA, the CDR3 is TGCGCCAGCAGCCAAGGACTAAGGGGTAGGGGAAAACTGTTTTTT. This gives the protein CASSQGLRGRGKLFF.